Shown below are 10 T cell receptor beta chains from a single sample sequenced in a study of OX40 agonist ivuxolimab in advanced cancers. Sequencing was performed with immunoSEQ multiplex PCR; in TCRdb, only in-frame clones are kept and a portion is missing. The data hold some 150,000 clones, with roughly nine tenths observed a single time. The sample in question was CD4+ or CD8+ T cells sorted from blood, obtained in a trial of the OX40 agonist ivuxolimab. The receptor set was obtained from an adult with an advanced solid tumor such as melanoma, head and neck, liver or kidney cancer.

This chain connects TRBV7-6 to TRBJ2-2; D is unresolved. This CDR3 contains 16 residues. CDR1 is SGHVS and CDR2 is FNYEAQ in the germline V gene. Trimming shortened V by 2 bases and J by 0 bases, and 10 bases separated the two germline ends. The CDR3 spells CASSLLAIANTGELFF. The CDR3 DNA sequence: TGTGCCAGCAGCTTATTGGCGATCGCGAACACCGGGGAGCTGTTTTTT.

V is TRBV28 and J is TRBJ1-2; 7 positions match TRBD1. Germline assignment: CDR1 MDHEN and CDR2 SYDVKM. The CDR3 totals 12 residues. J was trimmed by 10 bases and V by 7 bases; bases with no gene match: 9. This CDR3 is CASTPDRDDYTF. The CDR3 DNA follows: TGTGCCAGCACCCCCGACAGGGACGACTACACCTTC.

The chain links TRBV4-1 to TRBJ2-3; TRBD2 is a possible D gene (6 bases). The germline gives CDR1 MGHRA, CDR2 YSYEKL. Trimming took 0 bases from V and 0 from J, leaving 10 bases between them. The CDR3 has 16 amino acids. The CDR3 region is CASSQDPGTSTDTQYF. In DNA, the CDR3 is TGCGCCAGCAGCCAAGATCCGGGGACTAGCACAGATACGCAGTATTTT.

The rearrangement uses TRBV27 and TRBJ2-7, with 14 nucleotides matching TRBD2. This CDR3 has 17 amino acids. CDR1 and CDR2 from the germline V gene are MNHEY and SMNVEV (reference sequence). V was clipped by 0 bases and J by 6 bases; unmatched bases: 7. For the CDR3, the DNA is TGTGCCAGCAGTTTATCCCTGGGACTAGCGGGAGTAGGCGAGCAGTACTTC. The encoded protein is CASSLSLGLAGVGEQYF.

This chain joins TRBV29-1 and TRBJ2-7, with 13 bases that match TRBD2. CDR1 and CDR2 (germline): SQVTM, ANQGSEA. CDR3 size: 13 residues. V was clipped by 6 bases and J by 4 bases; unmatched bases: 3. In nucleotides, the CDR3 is TGCAGCGTAAGGACTAGCGGGAGTTACGAGCAGTACTTC. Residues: CSVRTSGSYEQYF.

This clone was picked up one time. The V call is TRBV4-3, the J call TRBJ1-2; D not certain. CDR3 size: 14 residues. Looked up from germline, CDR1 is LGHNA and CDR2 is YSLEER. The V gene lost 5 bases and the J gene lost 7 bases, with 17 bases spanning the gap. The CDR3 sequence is CASSSRRVGGGYTF. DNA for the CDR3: TGCGCCAGCAGCTCGCGGAGGGTAGGAGGTGGCTACACCTTC.

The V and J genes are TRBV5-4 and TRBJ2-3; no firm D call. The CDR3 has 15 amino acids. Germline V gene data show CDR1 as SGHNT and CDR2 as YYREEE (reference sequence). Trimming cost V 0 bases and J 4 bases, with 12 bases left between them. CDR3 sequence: CASSLGPYPPDTQYF. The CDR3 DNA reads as TGTGCCAGCAGCTTGGGCCCTTATCCGCCAGATACGCAGTATTTT.

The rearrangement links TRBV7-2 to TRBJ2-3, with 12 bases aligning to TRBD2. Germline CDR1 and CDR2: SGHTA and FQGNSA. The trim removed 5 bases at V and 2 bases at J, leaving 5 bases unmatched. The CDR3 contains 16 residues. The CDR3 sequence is CASSQRLAGDTDTQYF. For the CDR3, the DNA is TGTGCCAGCAGCCAAAGACTAGCGGGAGACACAGATACGCAGTATTTT.

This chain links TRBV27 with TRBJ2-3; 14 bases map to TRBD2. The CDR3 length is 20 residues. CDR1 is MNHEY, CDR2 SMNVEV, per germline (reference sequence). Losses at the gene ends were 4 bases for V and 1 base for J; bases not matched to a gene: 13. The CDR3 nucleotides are TGTGCCAGCAGTTCCTATCGCGGGACTAGCGGGAGACGGGGCACAGATACGCAGTATTTT. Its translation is CASSSYRGTSGRRGTDTQYF.

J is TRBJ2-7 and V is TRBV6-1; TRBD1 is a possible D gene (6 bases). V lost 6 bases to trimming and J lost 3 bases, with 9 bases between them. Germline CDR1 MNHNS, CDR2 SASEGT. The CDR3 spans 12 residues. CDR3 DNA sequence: TGTGCCAGCAGCAGGGGAATCTACGAGCAGTACTTC. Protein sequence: CASSRGIYEQYF.